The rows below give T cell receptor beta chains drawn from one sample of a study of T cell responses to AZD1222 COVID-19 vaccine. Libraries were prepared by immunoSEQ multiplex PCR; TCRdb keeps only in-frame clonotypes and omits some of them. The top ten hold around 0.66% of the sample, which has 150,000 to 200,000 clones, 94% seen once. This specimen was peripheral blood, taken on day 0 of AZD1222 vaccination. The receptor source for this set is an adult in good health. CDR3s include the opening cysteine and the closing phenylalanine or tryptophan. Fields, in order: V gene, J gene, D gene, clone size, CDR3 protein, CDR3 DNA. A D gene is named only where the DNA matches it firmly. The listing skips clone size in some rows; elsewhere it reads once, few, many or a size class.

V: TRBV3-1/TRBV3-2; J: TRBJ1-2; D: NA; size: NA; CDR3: CASSRHRLNYGYTF; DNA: TGTGCCAGCAGCCGTCACAGGTTAAACTATGGCTACACCTTC
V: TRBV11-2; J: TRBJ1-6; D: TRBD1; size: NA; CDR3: CASSLVGQGRSPLHF; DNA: TGTGCCAGCAGCTTAGTGGGACAGGGACGTTCACCCCTCCACTTT
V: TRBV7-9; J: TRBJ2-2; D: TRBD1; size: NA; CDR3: CASRPSPGTGVAGELFF; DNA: TGTGCCAGCAGACCTTCCCCCGGGACAGGGGTGGCCGGGGAGCTGTTTTTT
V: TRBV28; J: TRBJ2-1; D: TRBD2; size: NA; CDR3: CAGRRVGTSGIHEQFF; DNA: TGTGCCGGCAGGCGGGTGGGGACTAGCGGGATTCATGAGCAGTTCTTC
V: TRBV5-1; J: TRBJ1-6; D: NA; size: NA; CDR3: CASSLAGYSPLHF; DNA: TGCGCCAGCAGCTTGGCAGGGTATTCACCCCTCCACTTT
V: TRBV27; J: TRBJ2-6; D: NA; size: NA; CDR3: CASSPSGANVLTF; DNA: TGTGCCAGCTCTCCCTCTGGGGCCAACGTCCTGACTTTC
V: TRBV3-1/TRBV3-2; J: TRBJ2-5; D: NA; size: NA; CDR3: CASSPWDQETQYF; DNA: TGTGCCAGCAGCCCCTGGGACCAAGAGACCCAGTACTTC
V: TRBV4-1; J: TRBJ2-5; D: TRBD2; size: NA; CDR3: CASSQELAEETQYF; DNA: TGCGCCAGCAGCCAAGAGCTAGCGGAGGAGACCCAGTACTTC
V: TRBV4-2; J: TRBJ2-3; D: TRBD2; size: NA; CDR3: CASSQGIAGYTDTQYF; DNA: TGTGCCAGCAGCCAAGGGATAGCGGGGTACACAGATACGCAGTATTTT
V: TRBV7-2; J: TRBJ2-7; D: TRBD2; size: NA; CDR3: CASSRRGGSGSEQYF; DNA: TGTGCCAGCAGCCGGAGGGGCGGGAGCGGCAGCGAGCAGTACTTC
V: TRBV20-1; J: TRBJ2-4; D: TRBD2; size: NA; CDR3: CSASPGLAGGLAKNIQYF; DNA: TGCAGTGCTAGTCCCGGACTAGCGGGAGGACTAGCCAAAAACATTCAGTACTTC
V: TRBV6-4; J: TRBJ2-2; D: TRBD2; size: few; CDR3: CASGTGTSSTGELFF; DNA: TGTGCCAGCGGCACCGGGACTAGTAGTACCGGGGAGCTGTTTTTT
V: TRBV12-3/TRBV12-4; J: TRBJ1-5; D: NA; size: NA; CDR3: CASSLWGQPQHF; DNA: TGTGCCAGCAGTTTGTGGGGACAGCCCCAGCATTTT
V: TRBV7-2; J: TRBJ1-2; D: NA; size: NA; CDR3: CASSASGRNYGYTF; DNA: TGTGCCAGCAGCGCCAGTGGACGGAACTATGGCTACACCTTC
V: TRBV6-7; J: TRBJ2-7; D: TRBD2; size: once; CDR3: CARGSGGYEQYF; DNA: TGTGCCAGAGGTAGCGGGGGCTACGAGCAGTACTTC
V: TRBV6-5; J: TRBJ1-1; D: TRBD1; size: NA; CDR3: CASSRDRGVTEAFF; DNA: TGTGCCAGCAGCCGGGACAGGGGAGTGACTGAAGCTTTCTTT
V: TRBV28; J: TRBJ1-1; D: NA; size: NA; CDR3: CASTSQQGNTEAFF; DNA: TGTGCCAGCACCTCCCAACAGGGGAACACTGAAGCTTTCTTT
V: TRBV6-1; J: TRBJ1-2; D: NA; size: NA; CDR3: CASSEAADHSANYGYTF; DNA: TGTGCCAGCAGTGAAGCGGCAGATCATTCAGCTAACTATGGCTACACCTTC
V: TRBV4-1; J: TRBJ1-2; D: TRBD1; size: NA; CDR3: CASSQAGQVNYGYTF; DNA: TGCGCCAGCAGCCAAGCAGGACAGGTGAACTATGGCTACACCTTC
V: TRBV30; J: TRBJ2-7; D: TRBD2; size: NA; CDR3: CAWSGGGGTLLAGGPGQYF; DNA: TGTGCCTGGAGTGGCGGTGGGGGGACCCTCCTAGCGGGAGGGCCGGGGCAGTACTTC
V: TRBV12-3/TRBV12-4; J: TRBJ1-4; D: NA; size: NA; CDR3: CASSFGPEKLFF; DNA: TGTGCCAGCAGTTTTGGGCCCGAAAAACTGTTTTTT
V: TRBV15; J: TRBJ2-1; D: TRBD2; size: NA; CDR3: CATSGGRDNNEQFF; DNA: TGTGCCACCAGCGGCGGGAGAGACAACAATGAGCAGTTCTTC
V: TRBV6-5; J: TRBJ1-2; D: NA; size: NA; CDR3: CASSAAFQGGYTF; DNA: TGTGCCAGCAGCGCAGCCTTCCAAGGAGGCTACACCTTC
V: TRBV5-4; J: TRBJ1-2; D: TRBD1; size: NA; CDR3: CATGLGGEHGYTF; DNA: TGTGCCACCGGATTAGGGGGCGAGCATGGCTACACCTTC
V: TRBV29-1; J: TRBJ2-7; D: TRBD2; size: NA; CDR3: CSVSSGGAGTYEQYF; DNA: TGCAGCGTCTCCTCGGGGGGGGCAGGTACCTACGAGCAGTACTTC
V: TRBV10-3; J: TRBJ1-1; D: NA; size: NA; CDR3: CAISDLAVNTEAFF; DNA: TGTGCCATCAGTGACTTGGCAGTGAACACTGAAGCTTTCTTT
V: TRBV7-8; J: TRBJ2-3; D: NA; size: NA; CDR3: CASSAYRAPTGDTQYF; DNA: TGTGCCAGCAGCGCGTACAGGGCCCCGACGGGAGATACGCAGTATTTT
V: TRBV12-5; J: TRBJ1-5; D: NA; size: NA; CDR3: CASALGEFRNQPQHF; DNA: TGTGCTAGTGCATTGGGGGAGTTCAGAAATCAGCCCCAGCATTTT
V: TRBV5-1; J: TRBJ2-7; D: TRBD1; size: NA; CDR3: CASSLGTGITYEQYF; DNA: TGCGCCAGCAGCCTCGGGACAGGGATTACCTACGAGCAGTACTTC
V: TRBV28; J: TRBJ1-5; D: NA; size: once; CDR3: CASQTLALGHNQPQHF; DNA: TGTGCCAGCCAAACCCTAGCCCTGGGGCACAATCAGCCCCAGCATTTT
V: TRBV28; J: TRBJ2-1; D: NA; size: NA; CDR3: CASSLSGVWGEPYNEQFF; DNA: TGTGCCAGCAGTTTATCGGGGGTCTGGGGGGAACCTTACAATGAGCAGTTCTTC
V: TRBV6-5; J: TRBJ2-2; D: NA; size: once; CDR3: CASVLGGITGELFF; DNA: TGTGCCAGCGTGCTTGGTGGGATTACCGGGGAGCTGTTTTTT
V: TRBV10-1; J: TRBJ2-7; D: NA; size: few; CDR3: CASSQGSQALYEQYF; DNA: TGCGCCAGCAGCCAGGGTTCACAAGCCCTCTACGAGCAGTACTTC
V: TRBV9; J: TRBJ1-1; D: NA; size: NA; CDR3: CASSVAETRAFF; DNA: TGTGCCAGCAGCGTAGCCGAGACGCGAGCTTTCTTT
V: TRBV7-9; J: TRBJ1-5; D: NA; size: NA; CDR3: CASSQDSNQPQHF; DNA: TGTGCCAGCAGCCAGGATAGCAATCAGCCCCAGCATTTT
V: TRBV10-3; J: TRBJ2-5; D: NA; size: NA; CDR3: CAISETGEGTQYF; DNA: TGTGCCATCAGTGAGACAGGGGAGGGGACCCAGTACTTC
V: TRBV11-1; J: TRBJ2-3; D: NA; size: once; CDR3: CASSPRRGWTDTQYF; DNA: TGTGCCAGCAGCCCCCGTAGGGGGTGGACAGATACGCAGTATTTT